The 27 T cell receptor beta chains below were found in one sample sequenced in a study of cytomegalovirus exposure and HLA in healthy donors. The PCR employed 60 Vbeta primers together with 13 Jbeta primers. Libraries were prepared by immunoSEQ multiplex PCR; TCRdb keeps only in-frame clonotypes and omits some of them. This sample has about 160,000 clones, with roughly four fifths found just once. The material sequenced was PBMCs. These receptors were taken from a middle-aged man in good health and CMV-seronegative.

The chain is built from TRBV5-4 and TRBJ2-6; tentatively, D is TRBD1 (6 bases). Germline CDR1 is SGHNT and CDR2 is YYREEE (reference sequence). This CDR3 is built from 17 residues. V lost 9 bases, J lost 0 bases, and 19 bases lay in between. The CDR3 DNA sequence: TGTGCCATCCAGCCTGGGGGCCCGAGCTCTGGGGCCAACGTCCTGACTTTC. It is translated as CAIQPGGPSSGANVLTF.

The chain is built from TRBV10-1 and TRBJ1-6; no clear D. The germline V and J ends were trimmed by 8 bases and 3 bases, with 8 bases remaining between them. Germline V gives CDR1 WNHNN, CDR2 SYGVQD (reference sequence). The CDR3 loop spans 13 amino acids. CDR3 loop: CASAADYNSPLHF. The CDR3 region has the DNA TGCGCCAGCGCCGCGGACTATAATTCACCCCTCCACTTT.

The table lists this clone with a count of one. V usage is TRBV30 and J usage is TRBJ2-3, with D perhaps TRBD1 (6 bases). V lost 4 bases to trimming and J lost 14 bases, with 16 bases between them. There are 11 residues in the CDR3. CDR1 GTSNPN and CDR2 SVGIG come from the germline V gene (reference sequence). The CDR3 sequence: CAWKVSGALYF. The CDR3 bases are TGTGCCTGGAAAGTTTCAGGGGCTCTGTATTTT.

V and J are TRBV10-1 and TRBJ2-5; the match to TRBD2 covers 8 bases. The CDR3 extends over 15 amino acids. J gave up 2 bases and V 1 base, and 3 bases lay outside the gene matches. CDR1 and CDR2 from the germline V gene are WNHNN and SYGVQD (reference sequence). CDR3 amino acids: CASSELRGEQETQYF. DNA of the CDR3: TGCGCCAGCAGTGAGTTGCGGGGGGAACAAGAGACCCAGTACTTC.

The genes are TRBV19 and TRBJ2-3; 12 bases align to TRBD2. Germline CDR1 and CDR2: LNHDA and SQIVND (reference sequence). This CDR3 spans 15 amino acids. Trimming took 8 bases from V and 6 from J; bases not matched to a gene: 9. CDR3 region: CASQPTSGGLDTQYF. DNA for the CDR3: TGTGCCAGTCAACCGACTAGCGGGGGTTTGGATACGCAGTATTTT.

The chain couples TRBV25-1 to TRBJ1-4, with D tentatively TRBD1 (5 bases). This CDR3 comprises 12 residues. Looked up from germline, CDR1 is MGHDK and CDR2 is SYGVNS. V was trimmed by 2 bases and J by 7 bases, leaving 5 bases between them. Here the CDR3 DNA reads TGTGCCAGCAGTGAACAGGGTGAAAAACTGTTTTTT. Translated, it gives CASSEQGEKLFF.

On this clone: The sample carries other DNA sequences with the same CDR3. The chain uses TRBV9 and TRBJ1-1; 10 bases line up with TRBD1. CDR3 length: 14 amino acids. V trimming: 3 bases; J trimming: 6 bases; junction bases outside the gene matches: 5. Germline CDR1 reads SGDLS; CDR2 reads YYNGEE. The CDR3 DNA is TGTGCCAGCAGCGAAGGGACAGGGGATCCTGAAGCTTTCTTT. Translation: CASSEGTGDPEAFF.

This clone was counted a few times. V and J are TRBV9 and TRBJ2-5; TRBD2 matches 12 bases. CDR3 size: 18 residues. V shed 0 bases and J 5 bases; nucleotides not matched to a gene: 11. The germline V gene encodes CDR1 SGDLS and CDR2 YYNGEE. The CDR3 region is CASSVAPSGGVGIETQYF. Written as DNA, the CDR3 is TGTGCCAGCAGCGTAGCCCCTAGCGGGGGGGTTGGTATCGAGACCCAGTACTTC.

The chain employs TRBV18 and TRBJ1-6; 10 nucleotides align to TRBD1. The CDR3 covers 15 residues. The V segment lost 6 bases and the J segment 5 bases; nucleotides outside the gene matches: 4. CDR1 KGHSH and CDR2 LQKENI come from the germline V gene. CDR3 nucleotide sequence: TGTGCCAGCTCGCCGGACAGGGGGAATAATTCACCCCTCCACTTT. This translates into CASSPDRGNNSPLHF. The full variable domain, in which reference TRBV18 and TRBJ1-6 provide the parts outside the CDR3, is NAGVMQNPRHLVRRRGQEARLRCSPMKGHSHVYWYRQLPEEGLKFMVYLQKENIIDESGMPKERFSAEFPKEGPSILRIQQVVRGDSAAYFCASSPDRGNNSPLHFGNGTRLTVT.

The gene calls are TRBV4-3 and TRBJ1-5; 8 positions agree with TRBD1. Per the germline V gene, CDR1 is LGHNA and CDR2 is YSLEER. The CDR3 is 15 amino acids. The junction had 7 bases not matched to a gene; V was cut back by 4 bases and J by 5 bases. CDR3 region: CASSRDTGGYQPQHF. The CDR3 nucleotides read TGCGCCAGCAGCCGAGATACAGGGGGGTATCAGCCCCAGCATTTT.

The rearrangement links TRBV10-2 to TRBJ1-4, with TRBD1 matching 10 bases. Per the germline V gene, CDR1 is WSHSY and CDR2 is SAAADI. J lost 7 bases, V lost 6 bases, and 5 bases had no gene match. This CDR3 is 14 amino acids long. The CDR3 DNA reads as TGCGCCAGCAGGTCGACAGGGGGCGGTGAAAAACTGTTTTTT. Protein: CASRSTGGGEKLFF.

The J gene is TRBJ2-1, the V gene TRBV5-4; 12 bases match TRBD2. The V gene's germline CDR1 is SGHNT and CDR2 YYREEE (reference sequence). Unmatched junction bases numbered 10, after V lost 3 bases and J lost 9 bases. There are 16 residues in the CDR3. CDR3 protein: CASSSVRTSGAREQFF. The DNA of the CDR3 is TGTGCCAGCAGCTCAGTCCGGACTAGCGGGGCCCGTGAGCAGTTCTTC.

In this sample, this clone turned up a few times. The chain combines TRBV2 with TRBJ2-2, with D perhaps matching TRBD1 (5 bases). The CDR3 spans 15 residues. Trimming took 6 bases from V and 3 from J, leaving 14 bases between them. Germline V lookup: CDR1 SNHLY, CDR2 FYNNEI. The CDR3 loop reads CASRSWGMDTGELFF. The CDR3 nucleotides read TGTGCCAGCAGGTCGTGGGGCATGGACACCGGGGAGCTGTTTTTT.

V is TRBV7-3 and J is TRBJ2-1; 10 nucleotides agree with TRBD1. This CDR3 has 16 residues. Germline V gene data show CDR1 as SGHTA and CDR2 as FQGTGA. Trimming took 2 bases from V and 3 from J; bases not matched to a gene: 4. Written as DNA, the CDR3 is TGTGCCAGCAGCTTAGCCGGGACAGGGGTCTACAATGAGCAGTTCTTC. It codes for CASSLAGTGVYNEQFF.

The chain links TRBV19 to TRBJ1-5; 8 nucleotides agree with TRBD1. The germline V gene has CDR1 LNHDA and CDR2 SQIVND (reference sequence). This CDR3 is 15 amino acids long. The trim removed 7 bases at V and 5 bases at J, leaving 10 bases unmatched. The CDR3 DNA follows: TGTGCCAGTAACCTTGGACAGGGTTGGGATCAGCCCCAGCATTTT. It yields the protein CASNLGQGWDQPQHF.

This clone was seen only once. The chain links TRBV7-9 to TRBJ2-1; D gene ambiguous. Per germline, CDR1 SEHNR and CDR2 FQNEAQ (reference sequence). Deletions cut 4 bases from V and 3 bases from J, with 7 bases between. This CDR3 is built from 13 residues. The CDR3: CASSYPSYNEQFF. DNA of the CDR3: TGTGCCAGCAGCTATCCTAGCTACAATGAGCAGTTCTTC.

The rearrangement links TRBV29-1 to TRBJ2-7, with TRBD1 matching 8 bases. V trimming: 5 bases; J trimming: 2 bases; junction bases outside the gene matches: 5. The CDR3 is 13 residues long. Germline V gene lookup returns CDR1 SQVTM and CDR2 ANQGSEA. CDR3 protein: CSVRQGKAYEQYF. The CDR3 DNA reads TGCAGCGTTCGACAGGGGAAAGCCTACGAGCAGTACTTC.

DNA of the CDR3: TGTGCCAGCAGACCCGGACAGGGCGAAGCTTTCTTT. Its translation: CASRPGQGEAFF. The V call is TRBV21-1, the J call TRBJ1-1; TRBD1, the table's D call, lacks a check against the DNA. TRBV21-1 corresponds to a pseudogene. The CDR3 contains 12 residues.

The CDR3 coding sequence is TGTGCCAGCAGCCTACGGGACACCGGGGGCTACACCTTC. Translating it yields CASSLRDTGGYTF. The chain recombines TRBV7-3 with TRBJ1-2; D is possibly TRBD1 (6 bases). Trimming left V 5 bases short and J 8 bases short, with 15 bases between. Looked up from germline, CDR1 is SGHTA and CDR2 is FQGTGA. The CDR3 has 13 residues.

Many counts were recorded for this clone. The CDR3 protein is CASSRDSLSYEQYF. Here the CDR3 DNA reads TGCGCCAGCAGCCGGGACAGCCTCTCCTACGAGCAGTACTTC. The V and J genes are TRBV5-1 and TRBJ2-7; TRBD1 aligns across 7 bases. Trimming took 4 bases from V and 0 from J; bases not matched to a gene: 4. From germline, CDR1 is SGHRS and CDR2 YFSETQ. The CDR3 is made up of 14 amino acids.

This clone was counted only a few times. The rearrangement joins TRBV9 to TRBJ2-5; the D is unclear. V gave up 4 bases and J gave up 0 bases, with 4 bases separating them. The germline gives CDR1 SGDLS, CDR2 YYNGEE. There are 12 residues in the CDR3. The CDR3 here is CASSFNQETQYF. The CDR3 DNA reads as TGTGCCAGCAGCTTTAACCAAGAGACCCAGTACTTC. Using reference TRBV9 and TRBJ2-5 for the parts outside the CDR3, the full variable domain is DSGVTQTPKHLITATGQRVTLRCSPRSGDLSVYWYQQSLDQGLQFLIQYYNGEERAKGNILERFSAQQFPDLHSELNLSSLELGDSALYFCASSFNQETQYFGPGTRLLVL.

In its sample, this clone was seen a few times. The CDR3 spells CASSDPGQNTEAFF. DNA for the CDR3: TGTGCCAGCAGTGATCCGGGACAGAACACTGAAGCTTTCTTT. The rearrangement links TRBV6-1 to TRBJ1-1; maybe TRBD1 (6 bases). V was clipped by 3 bases and J by 1 base, with 9 bases between them. Germline V lookup: CDR1 MNHNS, CDR2 SASEGT. This CDR3 region has 14 residues.

The chain has TRBV7-9 and TRBJ1-4, with 12 bases lining up with TRBD1. From germline, CDR1 is SEHNR and CDR2 FQNEAQ (reference sequence). The junction had 4 bases not matched to a gene; V was cut back by 1 base and J by 4 bases. The CDR3 runs to 17 residues. The CDR3, as DNA: TGTGCCAGCAGCTTAGGGGACAGGGGGCTCGGTAATGAAAAACTGTTTTTT. Translating gives CASSLGDRGLGNEKLFF.

CDR3 sequence (DNA): TGTGCCAGCAAACTGGACAGTTACGAGCAGTACTTC. This gives the protein CASKLDSYEQYF. The chain joins TRBV6-1 to TRBJ2-7; D is perhaps TRBD1 (6 bases). The CDR3 extends over 12 amino acids. The germline V gene encodes CDR1 MNHNS and CDR2 SASEGT. V dropped 7 bases and J dropped 4 bases, with 11 bases sitting between them.

Worth noting for this clone: A junction boundary mismatches the germline segment, possibly from a read error. The J gene is TRBJ1-5, the V gene TRBV7-2; D possibly corresponds to TRBD1 (5 bases). The CDR3 is made up of 14 amino acids. Germline-derived CDR1 and CDR2 are SGHTA and FQGNSA. The CDR3 DNA follows: TGTGCCGGCAGCTTAGCGGAGGGGAGTCAGCCCCAGCATTTT. It codes for CAGSLAEGSQPQHF.

This clone was seen only once. The chain is built from TRBV2 and TRBJ1-5, with 11 bases matching TRBD1. CDR3 size: 16 residues. Looked up from germline, CDR1 is SNHLY and CDR2 is FYNNEI. V dropped 5 bases and J dropped 6; count of bases not matched to a gene: 9. CDR3 residues: CASSIVPGQGGQPQHF. CDR3 DNA sequence: TGTGCCAGCAGTATTGTCCCGGGACAGGGGGGTCAGCCCCAGCATTTT.

The chain employs TRBV14 and TRBJ2-2, with D perhaps TRBD1 (6 bases). CDR3 length: 16 amino acids. V lost 6 bases to trimming and J lost 0 bases, with 14 bases between them. Germline-derived CDR1 and CDR2 are SGHDN and FVKESK. The CDR3 is CASRRTGTPNTGELFF. The CDR3 region has the DNA TGTGCCAGCAGACGGACCGGGACACCGAACACCGGGGAGCTGTTTTTT.